This TCR beta chain was sequenced in a study of OX40 agonist ivuxolimab in advanced cancers. Looking at the study overall: Ivuxolimab doses were 0.01, 0.1, 0.3, 1.5, 3 or 10 mg/kg every 2 weeks. Anti-PD-1, anti-PD-L1 or anti-CTLA-4 therapy given earlier was allowed, and approximately 43% had some.

Worth noting for this clone: Its antigen is unknown.

Findings and caveats of the study: CD4+ and CD8+ blood T cells expanded clonally by week 6 at 0.1 to 3.0 mg/kg. Clonal expansion was among the lowest in partial responders at 0.1-3.0 mg/kg, especially CD8+.

Using immunoSEQ multiplex PCR, the repertoire was profiled, and TCRdb retains in-frame clones only, with some absent. The sample carries about 91,000 clones, 80% to 90% recorded once. Germline lookup yields CDR1 LGHNA and CDR2 YNFKEQ. The CDR3 totals 14 residues. J was trimmed by 3 bases and V by 4 bases; bases with no gene match: 3. Source: CD4+ or CD8+ T cells sorted from blood, taken in a trial of the OX40 agonist ivuxolimab. The TCR originated in an adult with an advanced solid tumor such as melanoma, head and neck, liver or kidney cancer. The chain carries TRBV4-2 and TRBJ2-5; 9 bases agree with TRBD2. CDR3 protein: CASSLLAGEETQYF. CDR3 in DNA: TGTGCCAGCAGCCTGTTAGCGGGAGAAGAGACCCAGTACTTC.